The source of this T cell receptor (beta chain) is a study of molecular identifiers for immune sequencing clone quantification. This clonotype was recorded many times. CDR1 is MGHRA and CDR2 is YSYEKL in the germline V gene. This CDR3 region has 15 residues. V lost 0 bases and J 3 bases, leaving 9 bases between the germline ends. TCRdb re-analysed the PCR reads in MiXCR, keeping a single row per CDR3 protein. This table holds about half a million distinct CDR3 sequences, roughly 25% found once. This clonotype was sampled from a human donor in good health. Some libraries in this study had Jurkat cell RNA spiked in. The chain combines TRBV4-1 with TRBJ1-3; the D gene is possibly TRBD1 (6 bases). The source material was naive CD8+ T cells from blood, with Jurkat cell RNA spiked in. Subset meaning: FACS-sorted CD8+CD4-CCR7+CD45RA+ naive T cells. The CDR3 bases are TGCGCCAGCAGCCAAGAGGCAGGGGATGGAAACACCATATATTTT. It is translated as CASSQEAGDGNTIYF.